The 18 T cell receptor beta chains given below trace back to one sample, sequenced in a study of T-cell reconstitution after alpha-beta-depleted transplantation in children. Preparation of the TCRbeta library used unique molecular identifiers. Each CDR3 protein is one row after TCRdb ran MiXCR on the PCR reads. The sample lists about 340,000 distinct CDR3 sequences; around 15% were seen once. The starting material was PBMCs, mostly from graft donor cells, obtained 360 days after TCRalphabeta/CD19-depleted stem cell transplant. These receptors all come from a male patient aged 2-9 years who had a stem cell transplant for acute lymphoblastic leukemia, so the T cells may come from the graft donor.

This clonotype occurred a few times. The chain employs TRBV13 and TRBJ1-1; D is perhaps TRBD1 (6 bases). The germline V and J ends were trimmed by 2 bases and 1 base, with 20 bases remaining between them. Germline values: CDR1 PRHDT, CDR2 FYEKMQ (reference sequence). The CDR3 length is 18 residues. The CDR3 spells CASSLNRWGRGSNTEAFF. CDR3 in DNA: TGTGCCAGCAGCTTAAATCGGTGGGGCAGGGGTTCGAACACTGAAGCTTTCTTT.

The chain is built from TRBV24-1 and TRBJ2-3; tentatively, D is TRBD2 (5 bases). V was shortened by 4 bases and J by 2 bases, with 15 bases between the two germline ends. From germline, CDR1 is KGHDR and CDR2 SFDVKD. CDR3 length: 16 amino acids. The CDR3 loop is CATSESGRGHTDTQYF. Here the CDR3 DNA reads TGTGCCACCAGTGAAAGCGGCCGAGGGCACACAGATACGCAGTATTTT.

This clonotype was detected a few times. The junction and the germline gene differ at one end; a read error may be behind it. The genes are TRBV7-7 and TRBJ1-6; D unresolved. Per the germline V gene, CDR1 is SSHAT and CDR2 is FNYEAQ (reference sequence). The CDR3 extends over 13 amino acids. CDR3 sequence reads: CASSLSNNSPLHF. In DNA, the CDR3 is TGTGCTAGCAGCTTAAGTAATAATTCACCCCTCCACTTT. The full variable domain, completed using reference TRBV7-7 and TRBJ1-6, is GAGVSQSPRYKVTKRGQDVTLRCDPISSHATLYWYQQALGQGPEFLTYFNYEAQPDKSGLPSDRFSAERPEGSISTLTIQRTEQRDSAMYRCASSLSNNSPLHFGNGTRLTVT.

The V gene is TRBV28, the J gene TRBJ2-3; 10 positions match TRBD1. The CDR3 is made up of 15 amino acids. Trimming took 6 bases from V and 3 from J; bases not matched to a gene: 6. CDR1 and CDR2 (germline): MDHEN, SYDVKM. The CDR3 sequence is CASRAGTGVTDTQYF. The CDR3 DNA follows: TGTGCCAGCAGAGCCGGGACAGGGGTTACAGATACGCAGTATTTT.

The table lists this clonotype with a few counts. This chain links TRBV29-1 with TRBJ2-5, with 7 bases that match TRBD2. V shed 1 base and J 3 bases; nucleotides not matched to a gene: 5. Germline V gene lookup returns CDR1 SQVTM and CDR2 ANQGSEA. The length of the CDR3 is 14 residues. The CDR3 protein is CSVEGGGVKETQYF. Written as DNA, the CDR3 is TGCAGCGTTGAAGGGGGGGGGGTCAAAGAGACCCAGTACTTC.

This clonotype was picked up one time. The CDR3 nucleotides read TGTGCCAGCAGCTTGGAGGTCTGGGGCATTTCTATGAACACTGAAGCTTTCTTT. Translating gives CASSLEVWGISMNTEAFF. The chain couples TRBV5-6 to TRBJ1-1; perhaps TRBD1 as D (5 bases). This CDR3 comprises 18 residues. V was cut by 0 bases and J by 0 bases, with 18 bases left in between. Germline CDR1 reads SGHDT; CDR2 reads YYEEEE.

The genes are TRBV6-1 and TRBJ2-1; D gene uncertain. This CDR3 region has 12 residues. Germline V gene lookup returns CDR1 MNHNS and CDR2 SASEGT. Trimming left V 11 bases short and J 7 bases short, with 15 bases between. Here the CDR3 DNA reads TGTGCCCACGGCTTGGGTTGGAATGAGCAGTTCTTC. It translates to CAHGLGWNEQFF.

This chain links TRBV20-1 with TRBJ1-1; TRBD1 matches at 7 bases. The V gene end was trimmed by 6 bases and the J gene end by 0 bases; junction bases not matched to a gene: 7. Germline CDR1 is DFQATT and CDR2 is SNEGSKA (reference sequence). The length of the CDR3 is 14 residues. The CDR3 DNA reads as TGCAGTGCACCTCGACAGGGCTTGAACACTGAAGCTTTCTTT. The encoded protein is CSAPRQGLNTEAFF.

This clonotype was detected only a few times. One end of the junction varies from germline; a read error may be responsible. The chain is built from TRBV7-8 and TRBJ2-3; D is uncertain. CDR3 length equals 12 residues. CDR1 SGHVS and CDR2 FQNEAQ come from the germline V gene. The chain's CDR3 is CASNLPRDTQYF. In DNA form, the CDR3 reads TGTGCCAGCAACTTACCGCGAGATACGCAGTATTTT.

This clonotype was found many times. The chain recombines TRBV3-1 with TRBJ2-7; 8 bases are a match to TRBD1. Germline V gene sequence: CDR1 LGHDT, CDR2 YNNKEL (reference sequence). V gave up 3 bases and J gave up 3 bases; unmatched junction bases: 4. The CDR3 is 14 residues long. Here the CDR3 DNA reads TGTGCCAGCAGCCACTTCGACAGGGGCTACGAGCAGTACTTC. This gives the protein CASSHFDRGYEQYF.

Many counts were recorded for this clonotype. The CDR3: CASSHDRGGRNEQFF. In DNA, the CDR3 is TGCGCCAGCAGCCATGACAGGGGGGGCCGAAATGAGCAGTTCTTC. The V gene is TRBV5-1, the J gene TRBJ2-1; 9 bases match TRBD1. Germline CDR1 and CDR2: SGHRS and YFSETQ. Unmatched junction bases numbered 9, after V lost 4 bases and J lost 7 bases. The CDR3 spans 15 residues.

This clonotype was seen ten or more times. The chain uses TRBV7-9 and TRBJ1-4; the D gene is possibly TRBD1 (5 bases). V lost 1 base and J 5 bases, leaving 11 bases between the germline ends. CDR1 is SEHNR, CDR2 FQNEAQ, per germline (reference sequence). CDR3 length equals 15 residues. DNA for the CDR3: TGTGCCAGCAGCTTAGATCGGGGGAAGAATGAAAAACTGTTTTTT. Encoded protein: CASSLDRGKNEKLFF. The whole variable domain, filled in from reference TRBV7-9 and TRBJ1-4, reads DTGVSQNPRHKITKRGQNVTFRCDPISEHNRLYWYRQTLGQGPEFLTYFQNEAQLEKSRLLSDRFSAERPKGSFSTLEIQRTEQGDSAMYLCASSLDRGKNEKLFFGSGTQLSVL.

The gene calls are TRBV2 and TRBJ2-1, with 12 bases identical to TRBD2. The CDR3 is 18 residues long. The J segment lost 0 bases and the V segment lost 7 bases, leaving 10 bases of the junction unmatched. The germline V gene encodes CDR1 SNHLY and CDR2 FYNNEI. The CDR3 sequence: CASKPGLAGPSSYNEQFF. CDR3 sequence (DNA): TGTGCCAGCAAGCCGGGACTAGCGGGCCCGAGCTCCTACAATGAGCAGTTCTTC.

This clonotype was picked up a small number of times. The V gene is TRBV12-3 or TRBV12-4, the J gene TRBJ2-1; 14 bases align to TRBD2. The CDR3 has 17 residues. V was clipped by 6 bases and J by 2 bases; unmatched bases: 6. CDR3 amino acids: CASSRRLAGGAYNEQFF. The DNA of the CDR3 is TGTGCCAGCAGCCGGAGACTAGCGGGAGGGGCCTACAATGAGCAGTTCTTC.

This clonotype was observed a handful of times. This CDR3 is CASSTLNEQFF. As DNA, the CDR3 is TGTGCCAGCAGTACTTTGAATGAGCAGTTCTTC. The gene calls are TRBV6-5 and TRBJ2-1, with D unresolved. This CDR3 spans 11 amino acids. Deletions cut 5 bases from V and 7 bases from J, with 6 bases between. Germline lookup yields CDR1 MNHEY and CDR2 SVGAGI.

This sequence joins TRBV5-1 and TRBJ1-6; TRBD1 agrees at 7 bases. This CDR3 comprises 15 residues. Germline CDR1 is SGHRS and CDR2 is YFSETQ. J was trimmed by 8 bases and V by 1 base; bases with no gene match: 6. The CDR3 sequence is CASSLTGEAYSPLHF. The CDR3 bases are TGCGCCAGCAGCTTGACAGGGGAAGCATATTCACCCCTCCACTTT.

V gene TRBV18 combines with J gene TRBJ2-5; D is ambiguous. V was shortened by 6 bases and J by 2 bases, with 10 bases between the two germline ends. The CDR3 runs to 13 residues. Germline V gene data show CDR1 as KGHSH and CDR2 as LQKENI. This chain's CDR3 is CASSFTVQETQYF. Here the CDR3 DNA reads TGTGCCAGCTCTTTTACGGTGCAAGAGACCCAGTACTTC. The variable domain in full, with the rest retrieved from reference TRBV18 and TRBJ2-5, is NAGVMQNPRHLVRRRGQEARLRCSPMKGHSHVYWYRQLPEEGLKFMVYLQKENIIDESGMPKERFSAEFPKEGPSILRIQQVVRGDSAAYFCASSFTVQETQYFGPGTRLLVL.

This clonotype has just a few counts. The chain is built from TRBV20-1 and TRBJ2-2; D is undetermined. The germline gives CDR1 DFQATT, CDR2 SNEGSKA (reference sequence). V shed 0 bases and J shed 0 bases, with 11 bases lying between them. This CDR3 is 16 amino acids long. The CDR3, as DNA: TGCAGTGCTAGAGATCCGGGCAGAACGAACACCGGGGAGCTGTTTTTT. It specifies CSARDPGRTNTGELFF.